This TCR beta chain originates from a study of blood T cell repertoires in COVID-19. Looking at the study overall: Researchers got acute and convalescent COVID-19 samples from the United States, Italy and Spain. From T cells, B-cell-depleted T cells, or PBMCs came the material, which was cDNA or gDNA.

As processed by the authors: For nucleated cells, counts were estimated from reference gene primer amplification. Repertoires were generated with immunoSEQ multiplex PCR, while TCRdb's copy carries only in-frame clones and drops some. D and trimming were read from the DNA, whereas the V and J calls and clone size are those reported in that table. The sample lists 150,000 to 160,000 clones, under 90% occurring once. This clone occurred once. Different DNA sequences within this sample yield the same CDR3. This receptor was obtained from a man aged 60 to 75 with acute or convalescent COVID-19. The sequencing input was peripheral blood.

In DNA, the CDR3 is TGTGCCAGCAGCTTTAGGGAGAATCAGCCCCAGCATTTT. It codes for CASSFRENQPQHF. The rearrangement uses TRBV7-9 and TRBJ1-5; D is ambiguous. The CDR3 extends over 13 amino acids. V lost 3 bases and J 4 bases, leaving 7 bases between the germline ends. In germline, CDR1 is SEHNR, CDR2 FQNEAQ (reference sequence).